The 5 T cell receptor beta chains below come from one sample, sequenced in a study of beta chain features in type 1 diabetes. Study-level findings and limits: There was a moderate but significant shortening of TCRB CDR3s in all four CD4+ subsets of Type 1 diabetes patients.

Expressed TCRB transcripts were sequenced because the entire RNA isolate underwent reverse transcription. Profiling relied on immunoSEQ multiplex PCR, and the TCRdb table lists in-frame clones only, not all of them. The sample records some 120,000 clones, 17% being singletons. What these receptors recognize is not known. The specimen sequenced was central memory CD4+ T cells from blood. The source of these receptors is a young man with type 1 diabetes.

Regarding this clone: Being one base from a much bigger clone, this may be a read error. V is TRBV5-6 and J is TRBJ2-7; the D gene is possibly TRBD1 (6 bases). CDR3 size: 17 residues. From germline, CDR1 is SGHDT and CDR2 YYEEEE. V shed 0 bases and J shed 2 bases, with 18 bases lying between them. The CDR3 DNA sequence: TGTGCCAGCAGCTTGGGCCCCGGGACACCGTTGCCCTACGAGCAGTACTTC. Residues: CASSLGPGTPLPYEQYF.

V gene TRBV13 combines with J gene TRBJ2-1; TRBD2 agrees at 13 bases. The CDR3 sequence is 15 residues long. V trimming: 5 bases; J trimming: 7 bases; junction bases outside the gene matches: 5. Per germline, CDR1 PRHDT and CDR2 FYEKMQ (reference sequence). CDR3 coding DNA: TGTGCCAGCAGCCTCCGACTAGCGGGGGGTAATGAGCAGTTCTTC. Translation: CASSLRLAGGNEQFF.

This chain uses TRBV25-1 with TRBJ2-1; D is unresolved. The germline V and J ends were trimmed by 6 bases and 6 bases, with 9 bases remaining between them. The CDR3 length is 12 residues. CDR1 and CDR2 (germline): MGHDK, SYGVNS. The CDR3 sequence is CASSPPTNEQFF. CDR3 DNA sequence: TGTGCCAGCAGCCCTCCCACCAATGAGCAGTTCTTC.

In this sample, this clone turned up a few times. The chain uses TRBV7-2 and TRBJ2-3, with D perhaps TRBD2 (6 bases). Germline values: CDR1 SGHTA, CDR2 FQGNSA. The CDR3 consists of 12 residues. CDR3 amino acids: CACGAYTDTQYF. The CDR3 nucleotides read TGTGCTTGCGGGGCCTACACAGATACGCAGTATTTT.

This clone was counted a single time. The identical CDR3 is also encoded by other nucleotide sequences in the sample. The V gene is TRBV30, the J gene TRBJ1-2; D is possibly TRBD1 (6 bases). Germline V lookup: CDR1 GTSNPN, CDR2 SVGIG (reference sequence). This CDR3 contains 13 residues. The V end lost 3 bases, the J end lost 4 bases, and 12 bases lay between the germline ends. The CDR3 region has the DNA TGTGCCTGGAGCGTCTCGGGGGCCTATGGCTACACCTTC. Translated: CAWSVSGAYGYTF.